The 10 T cell receptor beta chains presented below share a single source sample, sequenced in a study of blood T cell repertoires in COVID-19. Profiled with immunoSEQ multiplex PCR; TCRdb holds only in-frame clones, not every one. The data contain hundreds of thousands of clones, around 85% of them singletons. The sequencing sample was made of peripheral blood. The receptors were gathered from a woman aged 18-35 years with acute or convalescent COVID-19.

This clone was counted between two and nine times. The chain combines TRBV19 with TRBJ1-2; 7 bases match TRBD1. Germline values: CDR1 LNHDA, CDR2 SQIVND (reference sequence). CDR3 length equals 13 residues. J was trimmed by 4 bases and V by 9 bases; bases with no gene match: 8. CDR3 nucleotides: TGTGCCAGCCAAATGGGACAGCTCTATGGCTACACCTTC. This sequence encodes CASQMGQLYGYTF.

In this sample, this clone turned up a few times. V and J are TRBV3-1 (or the pseudogene TRBV3-2) and TRBJ2-7, with TRBD2 identical over 7 bases. The CDR3 loop spans 13 amino acids. V shed 6 bases, J shed 1 base, and the junction held 3 bases outside the gene matches. CDR1 is LGHDT and CDR2 is YNNKEL in the germline V gene (reference sequence). CDR3 sequence reads: CASSPRGSYEQYF. The CDR3 DNA is TGTGCCAGCAGTCCGCGGGGGTCCTACGAGCAGTACTTC.

The rearrangement joins TRBV7-2 to TRBJ2-1; D uncertain. V lost 6 bases and J 0 bases, leaving 12 bases between the germline ends. There are 15 residues in the CDR3. Germline assignment: CDR1 SGHTA and CDR2 FQGNSA. The CDR3 DNA follows: TGTGCCAGCAGGGCGACTTTTAGCTCCTACAATGAGCAGTTCTTC. Translation gives CASRATFSSYNEQFF.

CDR3 in DNA: TGTGCCAGCAGTTTATTTGGGGGCCAGGGTGAAAAACTGTTTTTT. This translates into CASSLFGGQGEKLFF. The V gene is TRBV27, the J gene TRBJ1-4, with a possible D match to TRBD1 (6 bases). Trimming stripped 1 base from V and 7 bases from J, with 13 bases between. CDR3 length: 15 residues. In germline, CDR1 is MNHEY, CDR2 SMNVEV (reference sequence).

V is TRBV2 and J is TRBJ2-3, with D tentatively TRBD2 (7 bases). V lost 9 bases and J lost 14, with 18 bases in between. This CDR3 comprises 11 residues. CDR1 and CDR2 (germline): SNHLY, FYNNEI. The CDR3 spells CASSRGGDWYF. In DNA form, the CDR3 reads TGTGCCAGTTCGAGGGGGGGAGACTGGTATTTT. The variable domain in full, completed from reference TRBV2 and TRBJ2-3, reads EPEVTQTPSHQVTQMGQEVILRCVPISNHLYFYWYRQILGQKVEFLVSFYNNEISEKSEIFDDQFSVERPDGSNFTLKIRSTKLEDSAMYFCASSRGGDWYFGPGTRLTVL.

This chain links TRBV5-1 with TRBJ2-1; possibly TRBD1 for D (6 bases). V lost 2 bases to trimming and J lost 6 bases, with 12 bases between them. The V gene's germline CDR1 is SGHRS and CDR2 YFSETQ. The CDR3 has 14 amino acids. The CDR3 DNA follows: TGCGCCAGCAGCTTACAGGGAGTAATCAATGAGCAGTTCTTC. Its translation: CASSLQGVINEQFF.

The chain combines TRBV7-3 with TRBJ2-1, with TRBD2 as a possible D gene (6 bases). The germline CDR1 and CDR2 sequences are SGHTA and FQGTGA. V lost 5 bases and J lost 6, with 26 bases in between. The CDR3 consists of 18 residues. CDR3 DNA sequence: TGTGCCAGCAGCGGGGGAACACGTTCCAATCTGGGGGGCAATGAGCAGTTCTTC. This gives the protein CASSGGTRSNLGGNEQFF.

In its sample, this clone was seen once. The chain employs TRBV7-9 and TRBJ2-2; a weak D match, TRBD1 (5 bases). Trimming left V 3 bases short and J 0 bases short, with 8 bases between. The germline V gene encodes CDR1 SEHNR and CDR2 FQNEAQ (reference sequence). The CDR3 spans 15 residues. The CDR3 DNA is TGTGCCAGCAGCTTCCAGGGTTCGAACACCGGGGAGCTGTTTTTT. Its protein product is CASSFQGSNTGELFF.

Only a few counts were recorded for this clone. The genes are TRBV19 and TRBJ2-1; D not certain. Germline CDR1 and CDR2: LNHDA and SQIVND (reference sequence). The CDR3 is made up of 13 amino acids. Trimming stripped 3 bases from V and 9 bases from J, with 12 bases between. The CDR3 DNA follows: TGTGCCAGTAGTATCCGTAGTGAATCTGAGCAGTTCTTC. Residues: CASSIRSESEQFF.

The rearrangement uses TRBV29-1 and TRBJ1-1; D uncertain. In germline, CDR1 is SQVTM, CDR2 ANQGSEA. Trimming shortened V by 6 bases and J by 3 bases, and 11 bases separated the two germline ends. CDR3 length: 12 amino acids. The CDR3 nucleotides read TGCAGCGTGAAGCTCAAAGACACTGAAGCTTTCTTT. Protein: CSVKLKDTEAFF.